This T cell receptor beta chain was identified in a study of T cell changes during pregnancy in multiple sclerosis. Sequencing was performed with immunoSEQ multiplex PCR; in TCRdb, only in-frame clones are kept and a portion is missing. Of 70,000 to 90,000 clones in the sample, 93% were seen once. Trimming took 1 base from V and 5 from J; bases not matched to a gene: 5. The CDR3 covers 14 residues. The germline CDR1 and CDR2 sequences are GTSNPN and SVGIG (reference sequence). The receptor's source is a female donor in good health, enrolled as a control in a pregnancy study. V is TRBV30 and J is TRBJ2-5; 9 bases fit TRBD2. Material: peripheral blood, obtained in the second trimester of pregnancy. This CDR3 reads CAWSGAGGPETQYF. CDR3 sequence (DNA): TGTGCCTGGAGTGGGGCGGGGGGGCCGGAGACCCAGTACTTC.